Below, 5 T cell receptor beta chains from the same sample are listed, as sequenced in a study of blood T cell repertoires in COVID-19. Using immunoSEQ multiplex PCR, the repertoire was profiled, and TCRdb retains in-frame clones only, with some absent. The sample has approximately 110,000 clones, roughly 80% seen once. Sequencing was performed on peripheral blood. These receptors all stem from an older woman with acute or convalescent COVID-19.

V and J are TRBV6-1 and TRBJ2-3, with no clear D. Germline V lookup: CDR1 MNHNS, CDR2 SASEGT. V gave up 4 bases and J gave up 5 bases, with 19 bases separating them. CDR3 length equals 16 residues. The CDR3, as DNA: TGTGCCAGCAGTGCCCGCCATGGGCTAATGGTAGATACGCAGTATTTT. This gives the protein CASSARHGLMVDTQYF.

This clone was seen only a few times. This rearrangement joins TRBV9 to TRBJ2-7, with D tentatively TRBD1 (6 bases). The CDR3 has 14 residues. Germline lookup yields CDR1 SGDLS and CDR2 YYNGEE. V lost 1 base and J lost 3, with 11 bases in between. CDR3 residues: CASSVFPGDYEQYF. The CDR3 DNA sequence: TGTGCCAGCAGCGTATTTCCAGGGGACTACGAGCAGTACTTC.

This clone came up a few times. The rearrangement joins TRBV4-3 to TRBJ2-1, with D possibly matching TRBD2 (6 bases). The V gene lost 4 bases and the J gene lost 8 bases, with 18 bases spanning the gap. Germline V gives CDR1 LGHNA, CDR2 YSLEER. The CDR3 contains 15 residues. CDR3 loop: CASSRGARSSDEQFF. The DNA of the CDR3 is TGCGCCAGCAGCCGCGGGGCCCGCTCCTCGGATGAGCAGTTCTTC.

The genes are TRBV11-2 and TRBJ1-2; D is undetermined. The ends were cut back, 2 bases at V and 13 bases at J, with 17 bases in the middle. CDR3 length: 13 amino acids. The V gene's germline CDR1 is SGHAT and CDR2 FQNNGV. CDR3 amino acids: CASSLKSDAGSTF. The CDR3 DNA follows: TGTGCCAGCAGCTTAAAGTCTGACGCGGGCAGCACCTTC.

V and J are TRBV10-2 and TRBJ1-2; 10 bases are a match to TRBD1. The germline V gene has CDR1 WSHSY and CDR2 SAAADI. J lost 1 base, V lost 6 bases, and 8 bases had no gene match. The CDR3 extends over 16 amino acids. The CDR3 sequence is CASSGGGTGDNYGYTF. The CDR3 DNA is TGCGCCAGCAGCGGGGGCGGGACAGGGGATAACTATGGCTACACCTTC.